This T cell receptor (beta chain) was identified in a study of T cell responses to AZD1222 COVID-19 vaccine. TCRdb keeps only in-frame clones here, not all; method: immunoSEQ multiplex PCR. This repertoire shows roughly 150,000 clones, approximately 90% found once; its top ten account for roughly 1.2%. Overall study findings and caveats: When two AZD1222 doses had been given, Spike-specific TCR breadth and depth rose.

As regards this clone: Its antigen is unknown.

Trimming took off 2 bases at V and 7 bases at J, with 22 bases between the two ends. The germline V gene encodes CDR1 SGHDT and CDR2 YYEEEE. This CDR3 has 18 residues. The rearrangement joins TRBV5-6 to TRBJ1-6; D gene uncertain. This clonotype was sampled from an adult who received the AZD1222 COVID-19 vaccine. Sequences were derived from peripheral blood, sampled 28 days after the second AZD1222 dose. CDR3 in DNA: TGTGCCAGCAGCTTATGGGAGGGTTATACCTTTGGCAATTCACCCCTCCACTTT. It codes for CASSLWEGYTFGNSPLHF.